The source of this TCR beta chain is a study of shared clonotypes between healthy human individuals. Overall study findings and caveats: The study found lower generation probabilities in non-shared clonotypes than in those shared by all four donors. Larger estimated richness was generally recorded for naive subsets relative to memory subsets.

CD45RO-negative cells were positively selected for CCR7, leaving out terminally differentiated effector memory CD45RA+ cells. The donors were adults (healthy and HIV-negative) with no recent acute infections or vaccinations. TCRdb's table, derived via immunoSEQ multiplex PCR, lists solely in-frame clones and lacks some. The profile shows about 2.1 million clones, 85% to 95% of them singletons. CDR1 is MNHEY and CDR2 is SMNVEV in the germline V gene (reference sequence). The CDR3 spans 15 residues. V lost 3 bases to trimming and J lost 4 bases, with 13 bases between them. Comments on this clone: Its cognate antigen is unknown. In the same sample, other DNA sequences code for this CDR3.

The chain uses TRBV27 and TRBJ1-5, with D possibly TRBD1 on 5 matching bases. This clonotype originated in a man younger than 30 in good health. Some clones in this sample may be carry-over from other donors' samples. Source material: naive CD8+ T cells from PBMCs. The CDR3 DNA sequence: TGTGCCAGCAGTTTTGGGCAGGGCGCTAATCAGCCCCAGCATTTT. Encoded protein: CASSFGQGANQPQHF.